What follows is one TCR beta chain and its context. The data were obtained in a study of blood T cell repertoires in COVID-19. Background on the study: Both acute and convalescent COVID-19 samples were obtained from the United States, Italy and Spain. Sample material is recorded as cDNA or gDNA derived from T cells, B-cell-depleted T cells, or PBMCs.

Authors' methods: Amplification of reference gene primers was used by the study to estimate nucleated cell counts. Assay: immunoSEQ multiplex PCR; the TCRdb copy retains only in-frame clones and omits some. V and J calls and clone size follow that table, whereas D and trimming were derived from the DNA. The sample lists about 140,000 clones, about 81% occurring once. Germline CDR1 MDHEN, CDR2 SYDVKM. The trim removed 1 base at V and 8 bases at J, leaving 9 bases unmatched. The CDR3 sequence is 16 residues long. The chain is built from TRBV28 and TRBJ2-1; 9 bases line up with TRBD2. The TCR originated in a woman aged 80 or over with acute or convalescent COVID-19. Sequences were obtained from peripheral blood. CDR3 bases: TGTGCCAGCAGTTTATCGGGGACTAGCTTTACACATGAGCAGTTCTTC. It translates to CASSLSGTSFTHEQFF.